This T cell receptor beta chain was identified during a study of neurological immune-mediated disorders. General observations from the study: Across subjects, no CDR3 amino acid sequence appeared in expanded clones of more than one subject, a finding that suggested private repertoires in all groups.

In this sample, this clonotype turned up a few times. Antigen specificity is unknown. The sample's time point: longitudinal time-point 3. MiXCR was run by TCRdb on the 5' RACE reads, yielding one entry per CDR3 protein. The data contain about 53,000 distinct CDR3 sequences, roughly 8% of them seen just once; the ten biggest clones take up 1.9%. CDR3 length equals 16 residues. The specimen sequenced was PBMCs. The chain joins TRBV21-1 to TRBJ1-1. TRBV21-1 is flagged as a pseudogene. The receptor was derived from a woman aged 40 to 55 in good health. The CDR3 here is CASSKGGEGIGTEAFF. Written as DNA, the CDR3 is TGTGCCAGCAGCAAAGGGGGGGAGGGGATCGGGACTGAAGCTTTCTTT.